The 8 T cell receptor beta chains below come from one sample, sequenced in a study of T-cell reconstitution after alpha-beta-depleted transplantation in children. TCRbeta library preparation incorporated unique molecular identifiers. TCRdb called the PCR reads again in MiXCR, with one record for every CDR3 protein. Of approximately 300,000 distinct CDR3 sequences in the sample, around 9.1% were seen once. The specimen was PBMCs, collected before TCRalphabeta/CD19-depleted stem cell transplant. The source is a boy under two years old with acute myeloid leukemia, due to receive a stem cell transplant.

Here the CDR3 reads CASSLALLRAPDTQYF. The CDR3 DNA follows: TGTGCCAGCAGCTTAGCCCTTTTGAGGGCCCCAGATACGCAGTATTTT. The chain carries TRBV11-2 and TRBJ2-3, with a weak D call TRBD2 (5 bases). This CDR3 has 16 amino acids. V was trimmed by 1 base and J by 4 bases, leaving 15 bases between them. Germline V gives CDR1 SGHAT, CDR2 FQNNGV.

In this sample, this clonotype turned up many times. V is TRBV10-3 and J is TRBJ2-7; tentative D call: TRBD1 (6 bases). The CDR3 extends over 16 amino acids. CDR1 ENHRY and CDR2 SYGVKD come from the germline V gene. V was pared by 0 bases and J by 3 bases, with 15 bases between. The CDR3 sequence is CAISESYRDTYYEQYF. CDR3 coding DNA: TGTGCCATCAGTGAGTCGTACAGGGACACTTACTACGAGCAGTACTTC.

This clonotype was detected many times. The chain carries TRBV29-1 and TRBJ2-5; a weak D match, TRBD1 (6 bases). V lost 1 base to trimming and J lost 7 bases, with 7 bases between them. There are 11 residues in the CDR3. Germline-derived CDR1 and CDR2 are SQVTM and ANQGSEA. CDR3 protein: CSVEGTVTQYF. In DNA, the CDR3 is TGCAGCGTTGAAGGGACAGTGACCCAGTACTTC.

A few counts support this clonotype. V usage is TRBV12-3 or TRBV12-4 and J usage is TRBJ2-1; 8 bases are a match to TRBD2. The J segment lost 10 bases and the V segment lost 3 bases, leaving 14 bases of the junction unmatched. This CDR3 is built from 16 residues. The CDR3 region has the DNA TGTGCCAGCAGTTTGGGGTCCGGGGGGGGCCGACGGGAGCAGTTCTTC. This translates into CASSLGSGGGRREQFF.

This clonotype occurred many times. V and J are TRBV29-1 and TRBJ2-7, with TRBD1 identical over 7 bases. CDR1 and CDR2 (germline): SQVTM, ANQGSEA. The CDR3 extends over 13 amino acids. Trimming at V came to 4 bases and at J to 4 bases, leaving 7 bases not matched to a gene. The DNA of the CDR3 is TGCAGCGTTGTTGGGACAGCTGCTTACGAGCAGTACTTC. Encoded protein: CSVVGTAAYEQYF.

The table lists this clonotype with many counts. This chain connects TRBV19 to TRBJ1-4; 10 bases map to TRBD1. Losses at the gene ends were 6 bases for V and 8 bases for J; bases not matched to a gene: 12. The germline gives CDR1 LNHDA, CDR2 SQIVND (reference sequence). The CDR3 is made up of 16 amino acids. CDR3 nucleotides: TGTGCCAGTAGGGGACAGGGGATCGCGAGCGGAGAAAAACTGTTTTTT. This codes for CASRGQGIASGEKLFF. Based on the CDR3 plus reference TRBV19 and TRBJ1-4, the full variable domain is DGGITQSPKYLFRKEGQNVTLSCEQNLNHDAMYWYRQDPGQGLRLIYYSQIVNDFQKGDIAEGYSVSREKKESFPLTVTSAQKNPTAFYLCASRGQGIASGEKLFFGSGTQLSVL.

The V and J genes are TRBV20-1 and TRBJ1-5; D is undetermined. V lost 1 base to trimming and J lost 3 bases, with 10 bases between them. Germline values: CDR1 DFQATT, CDR2 SNEGSKA (reference sequence). The CDR3 covers 14 residues. The CDR3 DNA reads as TGCAGTGCTAGAGTGATGTCAGTCAATCAGCCCCAGCATTTT. Translated: CSARVMSVNQPQHF.

This clonotype was seen at least ten times. The chain uses TRBV5-6 and TRBJ1-1; D uncertain. CDR3 size: 15 residues. Germline CDR1 reads SGHDT; CDR2 reads YYEEEE. V gave up 2 bases and J gave up 0 bases, with 11 bases separating them. The CDR3 DNA follows: TGTGCCAGCAGCTTTACCTGGACCGTGAACACTGAAGCTTTCTTT. The encoded protein is CASSFTWTVNTEAFF.